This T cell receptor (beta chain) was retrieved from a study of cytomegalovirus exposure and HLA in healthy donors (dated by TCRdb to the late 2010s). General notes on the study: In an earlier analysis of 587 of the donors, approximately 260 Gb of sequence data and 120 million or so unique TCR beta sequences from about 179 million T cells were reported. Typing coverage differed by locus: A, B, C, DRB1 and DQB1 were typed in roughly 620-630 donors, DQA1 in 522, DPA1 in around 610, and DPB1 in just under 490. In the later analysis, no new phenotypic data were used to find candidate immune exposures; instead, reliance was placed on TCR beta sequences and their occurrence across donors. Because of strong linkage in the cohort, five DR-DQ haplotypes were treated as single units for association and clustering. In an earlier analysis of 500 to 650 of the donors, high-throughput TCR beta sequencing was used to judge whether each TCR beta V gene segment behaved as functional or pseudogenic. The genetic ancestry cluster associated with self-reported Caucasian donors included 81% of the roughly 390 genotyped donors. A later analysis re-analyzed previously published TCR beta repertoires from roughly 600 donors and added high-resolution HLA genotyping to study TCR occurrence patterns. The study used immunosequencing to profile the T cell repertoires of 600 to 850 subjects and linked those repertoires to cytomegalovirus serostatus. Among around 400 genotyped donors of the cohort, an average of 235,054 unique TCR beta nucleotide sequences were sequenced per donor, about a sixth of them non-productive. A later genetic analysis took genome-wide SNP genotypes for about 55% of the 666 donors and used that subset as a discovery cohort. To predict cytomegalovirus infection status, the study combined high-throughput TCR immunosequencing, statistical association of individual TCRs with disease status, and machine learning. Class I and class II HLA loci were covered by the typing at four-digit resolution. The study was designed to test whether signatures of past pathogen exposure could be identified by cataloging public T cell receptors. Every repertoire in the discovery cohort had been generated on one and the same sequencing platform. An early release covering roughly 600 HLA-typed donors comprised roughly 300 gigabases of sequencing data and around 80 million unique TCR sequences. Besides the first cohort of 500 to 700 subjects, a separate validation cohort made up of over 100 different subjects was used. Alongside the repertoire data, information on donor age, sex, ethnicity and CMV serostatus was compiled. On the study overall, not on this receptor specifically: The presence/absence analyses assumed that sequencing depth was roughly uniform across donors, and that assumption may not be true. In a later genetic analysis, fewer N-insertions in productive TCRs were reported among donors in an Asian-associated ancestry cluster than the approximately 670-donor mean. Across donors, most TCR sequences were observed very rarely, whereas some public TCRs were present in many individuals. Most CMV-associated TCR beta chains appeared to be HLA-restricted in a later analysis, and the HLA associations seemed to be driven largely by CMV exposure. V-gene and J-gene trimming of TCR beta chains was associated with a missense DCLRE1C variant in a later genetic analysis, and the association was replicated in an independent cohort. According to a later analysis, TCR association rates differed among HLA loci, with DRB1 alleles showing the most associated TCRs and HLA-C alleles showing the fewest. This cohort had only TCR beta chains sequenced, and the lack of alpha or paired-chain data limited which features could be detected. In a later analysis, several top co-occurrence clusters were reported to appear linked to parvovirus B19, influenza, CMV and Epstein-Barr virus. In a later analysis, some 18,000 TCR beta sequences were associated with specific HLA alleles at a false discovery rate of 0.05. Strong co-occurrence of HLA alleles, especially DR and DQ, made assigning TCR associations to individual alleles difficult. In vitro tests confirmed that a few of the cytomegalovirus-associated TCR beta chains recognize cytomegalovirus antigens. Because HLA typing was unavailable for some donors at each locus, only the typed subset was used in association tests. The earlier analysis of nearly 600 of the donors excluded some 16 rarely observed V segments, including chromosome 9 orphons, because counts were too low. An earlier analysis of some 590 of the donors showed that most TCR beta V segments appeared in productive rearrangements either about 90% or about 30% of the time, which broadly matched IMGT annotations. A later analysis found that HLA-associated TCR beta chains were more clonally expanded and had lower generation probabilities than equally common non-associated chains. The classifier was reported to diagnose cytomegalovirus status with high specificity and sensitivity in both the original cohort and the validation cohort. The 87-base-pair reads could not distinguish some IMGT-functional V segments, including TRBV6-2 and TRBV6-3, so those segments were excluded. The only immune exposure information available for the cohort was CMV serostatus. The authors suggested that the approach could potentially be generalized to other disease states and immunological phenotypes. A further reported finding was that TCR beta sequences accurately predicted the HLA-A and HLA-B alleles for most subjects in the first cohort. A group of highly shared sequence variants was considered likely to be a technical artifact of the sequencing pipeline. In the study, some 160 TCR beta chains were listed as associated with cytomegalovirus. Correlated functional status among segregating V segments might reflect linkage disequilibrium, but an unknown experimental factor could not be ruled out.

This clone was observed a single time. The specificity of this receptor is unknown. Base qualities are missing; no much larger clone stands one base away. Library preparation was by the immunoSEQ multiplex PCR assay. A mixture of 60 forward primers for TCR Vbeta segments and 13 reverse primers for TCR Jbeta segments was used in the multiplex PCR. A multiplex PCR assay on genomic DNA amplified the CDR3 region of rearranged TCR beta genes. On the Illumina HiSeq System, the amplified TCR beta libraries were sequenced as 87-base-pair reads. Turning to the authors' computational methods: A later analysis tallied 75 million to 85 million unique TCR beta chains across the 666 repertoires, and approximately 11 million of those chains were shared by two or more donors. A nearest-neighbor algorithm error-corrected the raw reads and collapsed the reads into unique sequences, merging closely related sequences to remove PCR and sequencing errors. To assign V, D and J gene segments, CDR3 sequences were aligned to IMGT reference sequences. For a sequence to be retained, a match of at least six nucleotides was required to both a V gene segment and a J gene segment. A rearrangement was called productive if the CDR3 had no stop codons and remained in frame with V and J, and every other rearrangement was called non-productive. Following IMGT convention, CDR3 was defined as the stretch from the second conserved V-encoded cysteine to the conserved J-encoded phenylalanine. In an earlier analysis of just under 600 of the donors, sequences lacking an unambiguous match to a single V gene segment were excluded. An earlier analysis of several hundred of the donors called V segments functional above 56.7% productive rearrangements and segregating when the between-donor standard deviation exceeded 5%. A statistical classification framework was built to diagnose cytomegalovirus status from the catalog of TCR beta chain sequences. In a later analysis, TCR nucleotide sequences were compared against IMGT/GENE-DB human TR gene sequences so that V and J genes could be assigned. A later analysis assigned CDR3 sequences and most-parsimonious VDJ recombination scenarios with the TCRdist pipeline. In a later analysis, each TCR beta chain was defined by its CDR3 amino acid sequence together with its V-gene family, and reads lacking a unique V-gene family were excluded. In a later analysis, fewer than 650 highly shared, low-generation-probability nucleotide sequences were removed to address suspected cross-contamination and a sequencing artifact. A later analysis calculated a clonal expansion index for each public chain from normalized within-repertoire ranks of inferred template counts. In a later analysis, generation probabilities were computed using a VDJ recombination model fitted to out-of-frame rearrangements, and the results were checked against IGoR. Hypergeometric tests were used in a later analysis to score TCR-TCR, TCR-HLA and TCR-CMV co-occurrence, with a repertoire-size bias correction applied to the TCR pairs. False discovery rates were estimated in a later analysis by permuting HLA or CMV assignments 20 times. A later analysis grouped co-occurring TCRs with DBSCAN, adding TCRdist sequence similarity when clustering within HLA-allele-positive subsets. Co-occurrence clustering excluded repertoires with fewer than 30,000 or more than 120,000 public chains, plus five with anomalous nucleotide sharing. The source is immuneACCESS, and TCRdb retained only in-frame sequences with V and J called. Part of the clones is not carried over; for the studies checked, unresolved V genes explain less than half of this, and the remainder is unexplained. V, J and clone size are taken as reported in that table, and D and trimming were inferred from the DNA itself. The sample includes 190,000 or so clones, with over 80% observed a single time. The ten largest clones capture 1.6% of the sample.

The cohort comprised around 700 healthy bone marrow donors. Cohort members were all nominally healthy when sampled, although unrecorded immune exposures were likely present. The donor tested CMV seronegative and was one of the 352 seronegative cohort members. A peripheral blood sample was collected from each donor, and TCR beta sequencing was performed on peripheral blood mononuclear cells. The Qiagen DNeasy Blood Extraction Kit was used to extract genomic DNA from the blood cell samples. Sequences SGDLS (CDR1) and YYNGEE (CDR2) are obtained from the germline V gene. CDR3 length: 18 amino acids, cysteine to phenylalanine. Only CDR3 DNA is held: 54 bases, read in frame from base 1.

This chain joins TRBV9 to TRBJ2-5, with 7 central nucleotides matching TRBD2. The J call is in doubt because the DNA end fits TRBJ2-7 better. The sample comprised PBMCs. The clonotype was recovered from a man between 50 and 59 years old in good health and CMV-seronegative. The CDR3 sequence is CASSVGRWGEGDGDEQYF. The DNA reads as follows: TGTGCCAGCAGCGTAGGCCGGTGGGGGGAGGGCGATGGGGACGAGCAGTACTTC.